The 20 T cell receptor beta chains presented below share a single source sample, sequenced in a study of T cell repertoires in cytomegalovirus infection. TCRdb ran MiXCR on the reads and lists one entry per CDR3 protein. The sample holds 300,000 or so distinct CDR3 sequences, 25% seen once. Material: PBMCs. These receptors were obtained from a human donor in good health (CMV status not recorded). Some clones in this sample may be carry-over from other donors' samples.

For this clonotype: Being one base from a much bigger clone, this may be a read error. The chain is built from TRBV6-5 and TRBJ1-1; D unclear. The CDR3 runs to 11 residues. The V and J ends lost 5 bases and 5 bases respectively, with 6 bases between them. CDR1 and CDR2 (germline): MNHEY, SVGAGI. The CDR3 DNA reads TGTGCCAGCAGTACGTGGACTGAAGCTTTCTTT. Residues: CASSTWTEAFF.

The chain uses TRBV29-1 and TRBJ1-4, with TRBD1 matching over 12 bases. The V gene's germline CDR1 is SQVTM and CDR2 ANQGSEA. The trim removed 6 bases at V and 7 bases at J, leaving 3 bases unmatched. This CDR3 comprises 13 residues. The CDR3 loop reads CSVRDRGREKLFF. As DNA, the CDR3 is TGCAGCGTCCGGGACAGGGGGCGTGAAAAACTGTTTTTT.

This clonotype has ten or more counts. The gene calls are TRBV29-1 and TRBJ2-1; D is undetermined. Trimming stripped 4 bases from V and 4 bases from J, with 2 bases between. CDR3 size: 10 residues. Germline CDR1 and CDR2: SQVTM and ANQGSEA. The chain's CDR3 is CSVAYNEQFF. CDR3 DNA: TGCAGCGTTGCATACAATGAGCAGTTCTTC.

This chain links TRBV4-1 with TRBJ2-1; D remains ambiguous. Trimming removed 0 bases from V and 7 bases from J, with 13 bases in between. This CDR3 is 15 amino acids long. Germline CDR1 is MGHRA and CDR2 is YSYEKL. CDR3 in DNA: TGCGCCAGCAGCCAAGATGGGAATCGTCTGAATGAGCAGTTCTTC. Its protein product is CASSQDGNRLNEQFF.

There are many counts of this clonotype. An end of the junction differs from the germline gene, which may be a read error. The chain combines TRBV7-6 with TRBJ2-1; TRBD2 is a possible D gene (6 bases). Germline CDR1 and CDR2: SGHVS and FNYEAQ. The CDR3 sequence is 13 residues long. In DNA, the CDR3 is TGTGCTAGCAGCTTAGCGGAACGGGGTGAGCAGTTCTTC. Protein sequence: CASSLAERGEQFF.

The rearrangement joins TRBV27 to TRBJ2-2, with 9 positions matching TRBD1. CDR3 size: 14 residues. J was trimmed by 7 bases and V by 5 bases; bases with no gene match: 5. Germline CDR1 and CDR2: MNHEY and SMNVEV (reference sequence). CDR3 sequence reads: CASSPGQGLGELFF. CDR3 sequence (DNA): TGTGCCAGCAGTCCAGGACAGGGGCTCGGGGAGCTGTTTTTT.

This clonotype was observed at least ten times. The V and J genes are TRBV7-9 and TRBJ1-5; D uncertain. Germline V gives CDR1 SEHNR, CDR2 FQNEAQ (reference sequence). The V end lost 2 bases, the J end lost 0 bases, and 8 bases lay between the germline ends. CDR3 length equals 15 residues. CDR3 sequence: CASSLNGNSNQPQHF. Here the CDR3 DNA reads TGTGCCAGCAGCTTAAATGGTAATAGCAATCAGCCCCAGCATTTT.

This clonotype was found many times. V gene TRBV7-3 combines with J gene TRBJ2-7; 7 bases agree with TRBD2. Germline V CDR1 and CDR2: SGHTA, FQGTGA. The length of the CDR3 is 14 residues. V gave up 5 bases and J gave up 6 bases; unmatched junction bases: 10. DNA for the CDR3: TGTGCCAGCAGCCCCTCAGCGGGGTCTTCCGAGCAGTACTTC. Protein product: CASSPSAGSSEQYF. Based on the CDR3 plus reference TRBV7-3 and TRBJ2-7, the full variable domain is GAGVSQTPSNKVTEKGKYVELRCDPISGHTALYWYRQSLGQGPEFLIYFQGTGAADDSGLPNDRFFAVRPEGSVSTLKIQRTERGDSAVYLCASSPSAGSSEQYFGPGTRLTVT.

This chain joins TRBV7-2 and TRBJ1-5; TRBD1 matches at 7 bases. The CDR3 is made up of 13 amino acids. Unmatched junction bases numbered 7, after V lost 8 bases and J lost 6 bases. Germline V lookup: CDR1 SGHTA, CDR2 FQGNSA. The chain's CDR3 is CASANRGRQPQHF. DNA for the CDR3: TGTGCCAGCGCCAACAGGGGCCGTCAGCCCCAGCATTTT. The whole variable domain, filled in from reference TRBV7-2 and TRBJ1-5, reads GAGVSQSPSNKVTEKGKDVELRCDPISGHTALYWYRQSLGQGLEFLIYFQGNSAPDKSGLPSDRFSAERTGGSVSTLTIQRTQQEDSAVYLCASANRGRQPQHFGDGTRLSIL.

The CDR3 protein is CASSPGLGREQFF. The CDR3 nucleotides are TGTGCCAGCAGCCCAGGACTAGGCCGTGAGCAGTTCTTC. The V and J genes are TRBV7-2 and TRBJ2-1, with TRBD2 matching over 7 bases. From germline, CDR1 is SGHTA and CDR2 FQGNSA. This CDR3 comprises 13 residues. After removal of 5 bases from V and 9 bases from J, the junction contained 7 bases not matched to a gene.

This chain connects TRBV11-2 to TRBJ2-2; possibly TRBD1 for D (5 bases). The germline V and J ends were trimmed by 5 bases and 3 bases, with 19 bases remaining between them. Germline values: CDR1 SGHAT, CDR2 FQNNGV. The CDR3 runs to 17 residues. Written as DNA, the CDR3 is TGTGCCAGCAGCGCCGCAGGGCAAAAGAGCTACACCGGGGAGCTGTTTTTT. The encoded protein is CASSAAGQKSYTGELFF.

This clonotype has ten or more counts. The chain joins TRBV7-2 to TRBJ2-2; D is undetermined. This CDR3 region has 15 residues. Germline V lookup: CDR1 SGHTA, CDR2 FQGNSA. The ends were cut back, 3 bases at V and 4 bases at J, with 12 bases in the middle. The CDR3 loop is CASSLDTASTGELFF. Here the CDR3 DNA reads TGTGCCAGCAGCTTGGATACAGCGAGCACCGGGGAGCTGTTTTTT.

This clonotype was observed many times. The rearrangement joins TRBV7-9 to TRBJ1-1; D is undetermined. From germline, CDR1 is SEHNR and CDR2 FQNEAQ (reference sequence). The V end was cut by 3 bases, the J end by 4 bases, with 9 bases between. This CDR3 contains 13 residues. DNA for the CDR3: TGTGCCAGCAGCTTCGGACCTACCACTGAAGCTTTCTTT. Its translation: CASSFGPTTEAFF.

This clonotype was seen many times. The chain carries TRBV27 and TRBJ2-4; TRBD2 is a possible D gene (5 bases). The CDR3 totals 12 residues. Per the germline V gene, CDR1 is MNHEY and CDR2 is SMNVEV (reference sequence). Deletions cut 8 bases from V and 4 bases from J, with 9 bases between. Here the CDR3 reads CASSEGKNIQYF. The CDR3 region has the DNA TGTGCCAGCTCCGAGGGTAAAAACATTCAGTACTTC.

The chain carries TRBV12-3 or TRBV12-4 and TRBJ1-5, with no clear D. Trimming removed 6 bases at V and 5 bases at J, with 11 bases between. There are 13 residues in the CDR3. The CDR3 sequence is CASRGSGDQPQHF. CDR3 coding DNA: TGTGCCAGCAGAGGGAGCGGCGATCAGCCCCAGCATTTT.

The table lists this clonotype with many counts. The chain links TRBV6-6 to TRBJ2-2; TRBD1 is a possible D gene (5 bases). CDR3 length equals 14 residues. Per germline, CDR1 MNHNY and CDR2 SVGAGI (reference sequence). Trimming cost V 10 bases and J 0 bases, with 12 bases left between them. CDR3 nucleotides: TGTGCCACCAGGGTAGACGCGAACACCGGGGAGCTGTTTTTT. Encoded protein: CATRVDANTGELFF.

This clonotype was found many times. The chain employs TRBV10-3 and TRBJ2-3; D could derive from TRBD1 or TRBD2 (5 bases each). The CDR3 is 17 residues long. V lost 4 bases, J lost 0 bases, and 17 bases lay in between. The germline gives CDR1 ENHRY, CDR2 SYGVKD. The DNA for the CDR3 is TGTGCCATCAGTGGAGGGGCTGCGGCGCCTAGCACAGATACGCAGTATTTT. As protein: CAISGGAAAPSTDTQYF.

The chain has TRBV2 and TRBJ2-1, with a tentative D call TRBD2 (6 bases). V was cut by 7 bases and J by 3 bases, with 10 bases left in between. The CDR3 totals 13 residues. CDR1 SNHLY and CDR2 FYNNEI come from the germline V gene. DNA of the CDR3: TGTGCCAGCACCGCGGGGATCTACAATGAGCAGTTCTTC. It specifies CASTAGIYNEQFF.

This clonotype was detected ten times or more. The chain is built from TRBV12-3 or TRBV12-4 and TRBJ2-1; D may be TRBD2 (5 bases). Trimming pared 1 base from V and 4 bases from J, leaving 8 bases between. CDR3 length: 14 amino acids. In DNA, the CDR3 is TGTGCCAGCAGTTTAGGGCGCGGGTACAATGAGCAGTTCTTC. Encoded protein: CASSLGRGYNEQFF.

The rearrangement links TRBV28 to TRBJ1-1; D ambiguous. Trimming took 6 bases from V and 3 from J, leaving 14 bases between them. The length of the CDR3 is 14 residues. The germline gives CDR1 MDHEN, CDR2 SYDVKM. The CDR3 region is CASSRGPRHTEAFF. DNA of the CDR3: TGTGCCAGCAGCCGCGGACCCCGGCACACTGAAGCTTTCTTT. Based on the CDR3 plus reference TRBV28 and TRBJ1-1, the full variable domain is DVKVTQSSRYLVKRTGEKVFLECVQDMDHENMFWYRQDPGLGLRLIYFSYDVKMKEKGDIPEGYSVSREKKERFSLILESASTNQTSMYLCASSRGPRHTEAFFGQGTRLTVV.